The 21 T cell receptor beta chains reported below all come from one sample, sequenced in a study of early T cells in non-severe SARS-CoV-2 infection (dated by TCRdb to the early 2020s). To prepare the library, 5' RACE was applied. Instrument on record: NextSeq 500. The public reads were reanalyzed by TCRdb: fastp trimming at Q25, MiXCR alignment, in-frame beta chains only. Rows with one shared CDR3 protein collapse into an entry with the most common genes and DNA. This sample comprises tens of thousands of distinct CDR3 sequences, roughly 10% of them detected only once. The ten biggest clones cover about 4.3% of the sample. The source material was whole blood. These receptors were obtained from an adult who was a healthcare worker with PCR-confirmed SARS-CoV-2 infection or an uninfected control (not recorded which).

The chain combines TRBV14 with TRBJ2-7; D unclear. The germline CDR1 and CDR2 sequences are SGHDN and FVKESK. CDR3 length: 11 amino acids. Trimming cost V 5 bases and J 4 bases, with 6 bases left between them. CDR3: CASSALYEQYF. CDR3 coding DNA: TGTGCCAGCAGCGCCCTGTACGAGCAGTACTTC.

This sequence joins TRBV24-1 and TRBJ2-2, with 8 bases aligning to TRBD1. Germline CDR1 KGHDR, CDR2 SFDVKD. V trimming: 6 bases; J trimming: 7 bases; junction bases outside the gene matches: 15. The length of the CDR3 is 17 residues. CDR3 in amino acids: CATSPVGQGAFSGELFF. The CDR3 nucleotides are TGTGCCACCAGTCCGGTTGGGCAGGGGGCGTTCAGCGGGGAGCTGTTTTTT.

Many counts were recorded for this clonotype. The chain joins TRBV7-2 to TRBJ2-3; the D gene is possibly TRBD2 (5 bases). Trimming left V 1 base short and J 4 bases short, with 9 bases between. Germline-derived CDR1 and CDR2 are SGHTA and FQGNSA. This CDR3 is built from 14 residues. This chain's CDR3 is CASSLGGRADTQYF. Here the CDR3 DNA reads TGTGCCAGCAGCTTAGGTGGGAGAGCAGATACGCAGTATTTT.

This clonotype was recorded many times. This sequence joins TRBV7-9 and TRBJ2-3, with no clear D. The CDR3 spans 17 residues. V lost 4 bases and J 0 bases, leaving 17 bases between the germline ends. CDR1 and CDR2 from the germline V gene are SEHNR and FQNEAQ (reference sequence). The CDR3 loop reads CASSSRRLGISTDTQYF. The CDR3 DNA follows: TGTGCCAGCAGCTCTAGAAGGTTGGGAATCAGCACAGATACGCAGTATTTT.

The rearrangement links TRBV2 to TRBJ2-2; 8 nucleotides match TRBD1. This CDR3 is 14 amino acids long. CDR1 is SNHLY and CDR2 is FYNNEI in the germline V gene. Unmatched junction bases numbered 6, after V lost 7 bases and J lost 5 bases. The CDR3 bases are TGTGCCAGCAACGGACAGGGTGGTACCGGGGAGCTGTTTTTT. Translating it yields CASNGQGGTGELFF.

This clonotype turned up a few times. The chain uses TRBV27 and TRBJ1-1; D is perhaps TRBD1 (5 bases). Germline loops: CDR1 MNHEY, CDR2 SMNVEV (reference sequence). The length of the CDR3 is 13 residues. The V and J ends lost 1 base and 6 bases respectively, with 9 bases between them. The CDR3 spells CASSLLGLSEAFF. The DNA of the CDR3 is TGTGCCAGCAGTTTATTGGGGCTCTCTGAAGCTTTCTTT.

This clonotype was counted a few times. The genes are TRBV9 and TRBJ2-1; D perhaps matches TRBD2 (6 bases). CDR1 and CDR2 (germline): SGDLS, YYNGEE. Trimming took off 4 bases at V and 9 bases at J, with 20 bases between the two ends. This CDR3 has 15 residues. In nucleotides, the CDR3 is TGTGCCAGCAGCCCGCGACTAGACTCGTATGCTGAGCAGTTCTTC. This translates into CASSPRLDSYAEQFF.

This clonotype has at least ten counts. This chain joins TRBV21-1 and TRBJ1-2; the table's D call TRBD1 went unverified against the DNA. TRBV21-1 is a documented pseudogene. The CDR3 has 16 residues. The CDR3 region is CASSKKIRDRSDGYTF. The CDR3 nucleotides are TGTGCCAGCAGCAAAAAAATCCGGGACAGAAGCGATGGCTACACCTTC.

This clonotype was seen repeatedly, ten times or more. The chain employs TRBV10-2 and TRBJ2-5; 9 bases agree with TRBD2. The germline V gene has CDR1 WSHSY and CDR2 SAAADI. V shed 4 bases, J shed 7 bases, and the junction held 10 bases outside the gene matches. This CDR3 spans 15 amino acids. For the CDR3, the DNA is TGCGCCAGCAGTGCGGGGACTAGCAGCCCAAGGACCCAGTACTTC. This encodes CASSAGTSSPRTQYF.

This clonotype was recorded many times. This sequence joins TRBV30 and TRBJ1-5; the D gene is possibly TRBD1 (6 bases). The CDR3 has 12 residues. Per the germline V gene, CDR1 is GTSNPN and CDR2 is SVGIG (reference sequence). The V end lost 5 bases, the J end lost 6 bases, and 11 bases lay between the germline ends. CDR3 in amino acids: CAWGQFGQPQHF. The CDR3 nucleotides read TGTGCCTGGGGACAGTTCGGTCAGCCCCAGCATTTT.

The chain carries TRBV4-1 and TRBJ1-3; D gene unclear. V was pared by 0 bases and J by 8 bases, with 11 bases between. The CDR3 extends over 14 amino acids. From germline, CDR1 is MGHRA and CDR2 YSYEKL. For the CDR3, the DNA is TGCGCCAGCAGCCAAGAAGGCAGGTCGGACACCATATATTTT. It is translated as CASSQEGRSDTIYF.

This clonotype turned up a few times. This chain connects TRBV5-1 to TRBJ2-3, with TRBD2 as a possible D gene (5 bases). V was clipped by 5 bases and J by 7 bases, with 17 bases between them. Germline CDR1 and CDR2: SGHRS and YFSETQ. The CDR3 has 14 amino acids. CDR3 nucleotide sequence: TGCGCCAGCAGGCCCTCTGGGGAGAGAAATACGCAGTATTTT. Translating gives CASRPSGERNTQYF. The full variable domain, with the rest looked up from reference TRBV5-1 and TRBJ2-3, is KAGVTQTPRYLIKTRGQQVTLSCSPISGHRSVSWYQQTPGQGLQFLFEYFSETQRNKGNFPGRFSGRQFSNSRSEMNVSTLELGDSALYLCASRPSGERNTQYFGPGTRLTVL.

This clonotype was seen repeatedly, ten times or more. The genes are TRBV5-1 and TRBJ1-5; no firm D call. CDR3 length: 13 amino acids. Germline V lookup: CDR1 SGHRS, CDR2 YFSETQ. The V gene lost 0 bases and the J gene lost 3 bases, with 4 bases spanning the gap. This CDR3 reads CASSLGDNQPQHF. The CDR3 DNA reads as TGCGCCAGCAGCTTGGGGGACAATCAGCCCCAGCATTTT.

The rearrangement joins TRBV5-1 to TRBJ1-1; D might be TRBD1 (6 bases). CDR3 size: 15 residues. Germline CDR1 is SGHRS and CDR2 is YFSETQ. The V and J ends lost 4 bases and 2 bases respectively, with 15 bases between them. In DNA form, the CDR3 reads TGCGCCAGCAGCACGGGGGGCGCGAGAAACACTGAAGCTTTCTTT. Protein sequence: CASSTGGARNTEAFF.

This clonotype appeared a single time. The V and J genes are TRBV18 and TRBJ2-1; no reliable D call. CDR1 KGHSH and CDR2 LQKENI come from the germline V gene. V was trimmed by 3 bases and J by 7 bases, leaving 7 bases between them. CDR3 size: 12 residues. CDR3 sequence: CASSPESNEQFF. In nucleotides, the CDR3 is TGTGCCAGCTCACCCGAGTCAAATGAGCAGTTCTTC.

This clonotype was seen many times. J is TRBJ2-4 and V is TRBV6-5, with TRBD1 matching 9 bases. The germline gives CDR1 MNHEY, CDR2 SVGAGI. The J segment lost 5 bases and the V segment lost 6 bases, leaving 2 bases of the junction unmatched. This CDR3 has 13 residues. CDR3 bases: TGTGCCAGCAGGGGACAGGGCGAAAACATTCAGTACTTC. This codes for CASRGQGENIQYF.

With respect to this clonotype: A much more abundant neighbour one base away suggests this may be a read error. This chain joins TRBV5-5 and TRBJ2-3; either TRBD1 or TRBD2 may supply D (5 bases each). This CDR3 has 14 amino acids. The germline gives CDR1 SGHKS, CDR2 YYEKEE (reference sequence). The CDR3 is CASSLAGLTDAQYF. The CDR3, as DNA: TGTGCCAGCAGCTTGGCCGGACTGACAGATGCGCAGTATTTT. Full variable domain (remainder filled in from reference TRBV5-5 and TRBJ2-3): DAGVTQSPTHLIKTRGQQVTLRCSPISGHKSVSWYQQVLGQGPQFIFQYYEKEERGRGNFPDRFSARQFPNYSSELNVNALLLGDSALYLCASSLAGLTDAQYFGPGTRLTVL.

Ten or more counts support this clonotype. This chain uses TRBV7-2 with TRBJ1-1; possibly TRBD1 for D (5 bases). The CDR3 extends over 15 amino acids. Germline loops: CDR1 SGHTA, CDR2 FQGNSA. The V end was cut by 1 base, the J end by 5 bases, with 14 bases between. CDR3 protein: CASSLVQAEWTEAFF. CDR3 in DNA: TGTGCCAGCAGCTTAGTACAGGCAGAGTGGACTGAAGCTTTCTTT.

The chain carries TRBV24-1 and TRBJ1-5; TRBD1 matches 8 bases. The J segment lost 1 base and the V segment lost 7 bases, leaving 2 bases of the junction unmatched. This CDR3 is 14 amino acids long. Germline CDR1 KGHDR, CDR2 SFDVKD. The CDR3 protein is CATSGQGSNQPQHF. The CDR3 DNA is TGTGCCACCAGCGGACAGGGCAGCAATCAGCCCCAGCATTTT.

This clonotype has only a few counts. This chain connects TRBV6-6 to TRBJ2-2; D gene ambiguous. Germline CDR1 reads MNHNY; CDR2 reads SVGAGI (reference sequence). This CDR3 contains 11 residues. With 7 bases removed from V and 5 bases from J, the gap between germline ends came to 5 bases. CDR3 sequence (DNA): TGTGCCAGCAAAGCGACCGGGGAGCTGTTTTTT. This translates into CASKATGELFF.

This clonotype was seen a few times. The rearrangement joins TRBV3-1 to TRBJ2-1; 14 bases match TRBD2. Germline values: CDR1 LGHDT, CDR2 YNNKEL (reference sequence). The CDR3 covers 15 residues. V lost 5 bases, J lost 8 bases, and 5 bases stayed unmatched. The CDR3 DNA sequence: TGTGCCAGCAGCGAGACTAGCGGGGGGGACGATGAGCAGTTCTTC. This codes for CASSETSGGDDEQFF.